This T cell receptor (beta chain) was obtained from a study of blood T cell repertoires in COVID-19. Study details: From the United States, Italy and Spain came samples of acute and convalescent COVID-19.

Original data processing: Reference gene primer amplification yielded estimated nucleated cell counts. Sequenced by immunoSEQ multiplex PCR; TCRdb stores in-frame clones only, minus some. The V and J calls and clone size were taken over from that table, and D and trimming were inferred from the DNA. Among approximately 330,000 clones listed, roughly 89% were seen once. CDR1 and CDR2 from the germline V gene are SGHRS and YFSETQ. Trimming removed 4 bases from V and 3 bases from J, with 13 bases in between. There are 14 residues in the CDR3. The sample taken for sequencing was PBMCs or T cells enriched from blood (not recorded which). The sequence derives from a woman in her twenties or thirties who had recovered from COVID-19. The V and J genes are TRBV5-1 and TRBJ1-2; D unclear. CDR3 residues: CASSQVDSYYGYTF. As DNA, the CDR3 is TGCGCCAGCAGCCAAGTAGATTCATACTATGGCTACACCTTC. The whole variable domain, remainder taken from reference TRBV5-1 and TRBJ1-2, is KAGVTQTPRYLIKTRGQQVTLSCSPISGHRSVSWYQQTPGQGLQFLFEYFSETQRNKGNFPGRFSGRQFSNSRSEMNVSTLELGDSALYLCASSQVDSYYGYTFGSGTRLTVV.